A single T cell receptor beta chain is shown here with its context. Trimming shortened V by 0 bases and J by 2 bases, and 9 bases separated the two germline ends. Germline-derived CDR1 and CDR2 are SGHRS and YFSETQ. The CDR3 loop spans 14 amino acids. In the authors' workflow: Junction-only immunoSEQ sequences carried no quality scores, so filtering differed. Assay used: immunoSEQ multiplex PCR; TCRdb lists only in-frame clones, some missing. V, J and clone size are taken as reported in that table, and D and trimming were inferred from the DNA itself. The table records around 430,000 clones, 79% of them present only once. These data come from a study of shared clonotypes between healthy human individuals. For the study at large: Donor ages ranged 18 to 49 years: two women, a few men.

This TCR was sampled from a woman aged 40 to 55 in good health. Some clones in this sample may be carry-over from other donors' samples. J is TRBJ2-7 and V is TRBV5-1; D unresolved. Source material: PBMCs. CDR3 protein: CASSLGLVAYEQYF. Here the CDR3 DNA reads TGCGCCAGCAGCTTGGGTCTAGTCGCCTACGAGCAGTACTTC.